The 17 T cell receptor beta chains given below trace back to one sample, sequenced in a study of blood T cell repertoires in COVID-19. Only in-frame clones appear in the TCRdb table, and some are missing; sequencing was by immunoSEQ multiplex PCR. The sample consists of more than 250,000 clones, more than 75% of them appearing once. The source material was PBMCs or T cells enriched from blood (not recorded which). The receptors were sampled from a young woman who had recovered from COVID-19.

This sequence joins TRBV6-5 and TRBJ1-2; 7 bases line up with TRBD1. J lost 3 bases, V lost 6 bases, and 10 bases had no gene match. Germline CDR1 MNHEY, CDR2 SVGAGI. The CDR3 has 15 residues. The CDR3: CASRSHRDRYYGYTF. CDR3 nucleotide sequence: TGTGCCAGCAGATCTCACCGGGACAGATACTATGGCTACACCTTC.

CDR3 nucleotide sequence: TGTGCCTGGAGTGTACAGGCGGAGACCCAGTACTTC. As protein: CAWSVQAETQYF. The J gene is TRBJ2-5, the V gene TRBV30; D is perhaps TRBD1 (5 bases). V was trimmed by 0 bases and J by 5 bases, leaving 7 bases between them. Germline assignment: CDR1 GTSNPN and CDR2 SVGIG (reference sequence). CDR3 length equals 12 residues.

The CDR3 nucleotides read TGTGCCAGCGGCCCCCTCGGGGGTAGGCATAACTATGGCTACACCTTC. Translating it yields CASGPLGGRHNYGYTF. The V call is TRBV11-2, the J call TRBJ1-2; maybe TRBD1 (5 bases). CDR3 length: 16 amino acids. The V gene's germline CDR1 is SGHAT and CDR2 FQNNGV. V was pared by 8 bases and J by 1 base, with 20 bases between.

The rearrangement uses TRBV7-9 and TRBJ2-1; D is perhaps TRBD1 (5 bases). Germline V gene sequence: CDR1 SEHNR, CDR2 FQNEAQ (reference sequence). V was clipped by 6 bases and J by 5 bases, with 17 bases between them. CDR3 size: 15 residues. CDR3 protein: CASSRPETDNNEQFF. The CDR3, as DNA: TGTGCCAGCAGTCGTCCGGAGACGGACAACAATGAGCAGTTCTTC.

About this clone itself: Other DNA variants within this sample encode the same CDR3. This sequence joins TRBV9 and TRBJ2-1, with 8 positions matching TRBD1. V was clipped by 0 bases and J by 6 bases; unmatched bases: 2. CDR3 length: 14 amino acids. Germline V gene lookup returns CDR1 SGDLS and CDR2 YYNGEE. CDR3 region: CASSVAGGGNEQFF. CDR3 sequence (DNA): TGTGCCAGCAGCGTAGCAGGGGGCGGCAATGAGCAGTTCTTC.

CDR3 bases: TGTGCCAGCAGCCCGACAGGGGCTAATGAAAAACTGTTTTTT. This codes for CASSPTGANEKLFF. The rearrangement links TRBV6-5 to TRBJ1-4, with TRBD1 matching 8 bases. V gave up 6 bases and J gave up 3 bases; unmatched junction bases: 3. CDR3 length: 14 residues. Germline loops: CDR1 MNHEY, CDR2 SVGAGI.

V and J are TRBV27 and TRBJ1-3, with D maybe TRBD1 (6 bases). Germline loops: CDR1 MNHEY, CDR2 SMNVEV (reference sequence). The CDR3 has 15 residues. V was trimmed by 4 bases and J by 9 bases, leaving 19 bases between them. The CDR3 DNA reads as TGTGCCAGCAGTTACAGGGACCCGAGACGTAGCACCATATATTTT. Protein: CASSYRDPRRSTIYF.

This chain links TRBV15 with TRBJ1-4; possibly TRBD1 for D (6 bases). The CDR3 contains 16 residues. The germline V gene has CDR1 LNHNV and CDR2 YYDKDF (reference sequence). Trimming removed 0 bases at V and 11 bases at J, with 19 bases between. CDR3 bases: TGTGCCACCAGCAGAGATCTCCGGGACACTCAACAGAAACTGTTTTTT. It codes for CATSRDLRDTQQKLFF. The full variable domain, its missing parts supplied by reference TRBV15 and TRBJ1-4, is DAMVIQNPRYQVTQFGKPVTLSCSQTLNHNVMYWYQQKSSQAPKLLFHYYDKDFNNEADTPDNFQSRRPNTSFCFLDIRSPGLGDTAMYLCATSRDLRDTQQKLFFGSGTQLSVL.

This chain uses TRBV5-6 with TRBJ1-1; 8 positions agree with TRBD1. The V gene end was trimmed by 4 bases and the J gene end by 1 base; junction bases not matched to a gene: 3. The length of the CDR3 is 14 residues. Germline lookup yields CDR1 SGHDT and CDR2 YYEEEE. CDR3 region: CASSPGTGNTEAFF. The CDR3 DNA reads as TGTGCCAGCAGCCCAGGGACAGGGAACACTGAAGCTTTCTTT.

This sequence joins TRBV7-2 and TRBJ1-5; TRBD1 is a possible D gene (5 bases). This CDR3 is 14 amino acids long. The germline CDR1 and CDR2 sequences are SGHTA and FQGNSA. Trimming took off 3 bases at V and 5 bases at J, with 11 bases between the two ends. The CDR3 DNA is TGTGCCAGCAGCTTTACCAGGGAGGATCAGCCCCAGCATTTT. It yields the protein CASSFTREDQPQHF.

The rearrangement uses TRBV10-3 and TRBJ2-3; TRBD2 matches 13 bases. The CDR3 has 16 amino acids. Germline values: CDR1 ENHRY, CDR2 SYGVKD. The J segment lost 3 bases and the V segment lost 3 bases, leaving 3 bases of the junction unmatched. The CDR3 DNA is TGTGCCATCAGTGACCGGACTAGCGGGGGTACAGATACGCAGTATTTT. This sequence encodes CAISDRTSGGTDTQYF.

CDR3 nucleotides: TGTGCCAGCAGCTTTCCTAGCGGGGACAATGAGCAGTTCTTC. This gives the protein CASSFPSGDNEQFF. V and J are TRBV5-8 and TRBJ2-1, with 9 bases aligning to TRBD2. The CDR3 loop spans 14 amino acids. Germline loops: CDR1 SGHTS, CDR2 YDEGEE. J gave up 5 bases and V 2 bases, and 2 bases lay outside the gene matches. Supplemented by reference TRBV5-8 and TRBJ2-1, the full variable domain reads EAGVTQSPTHLIKTRGQQATLRCSPISGHTSVYWYQQALGLGLQFLLWYDEGEERNRGNFPPRFSGRQFPNYSSELNVNALELEDSALYLCASSFPSGDNEQFFGPGTRLTVL.

The chain recombines TRBV24-1 with TRBJ2-5, with a weak D call TRBD2 (7 bases). CDR1 and CDR2 from the germline V gene are KGHDR and SFDVKD. V lost 2 bases, J lost 0 bases, and 15 bases lay in between. The CDR3 is made up of 17 amino acids. The CDR3 DNA is TGTGCCACCAGTGATTGGCTGGAGGGGGGGTACCAAGAGACCCAGTACTTC. Translation gives CATSDWLEGGYQETQYF.

This clone was seen repeatedly, ten times or more. The chain employs TRBV4-1 and TRBJ1-2; D is perhaps TRBD1 (5 bases). The CDR3 consists of 19 residues. CDR1 and CDR2 from the germline V gene are MGHRA and YSYEKL. Trimming cost V 1 base and J 1 base, with 22 bases left between them. CDR3: CASSQVIQRGKEINYGYTF. CDR3 coding DNA: TGCGCCAGCAGCCAAGTGATCCAAAGGGGTAAAGAGATTAACTATGGCTACACCTTC.

The CDR3 region is CASSRSGQGDYGYTF. In DNA form, the CDR3 reads TGTGCCAGTAGTCGGTCTGGGCAAGGTGACTATGGCTACACCTTC. V usage is TRBV19 and J usage is TRBJ1-2; no definite D call. CDR1 and CDR2 (germline): LNHDA, SQIVND (reference sequence). Deletions cut 5 bases from V and 3 bases from J, with 16 bases between. The CDR3 extends over 15 amino acids.

V usage is TRBV2 and J usage is TRBJ2-7; D gene ambiguous. Trimming left V 7 bases short and J 4 bases short, with 5 bases between. CDR3 length: 10 amino acids. Germline V gene data show CDR1 as SNHLY and CDR2 as FYNNEI. The CDR3 here is CASKTYEQYF. The CDR3 DNA is TGTGCCAGCAAAACATACGAGCAGTACTTC.

J is TRBJ1-3 and V is TRBV10-3, with D hard to call. The germline V and J ends were trimmed by 2 bases and 0 bases, with 11 bases remaining between them. CDR3 size: 16 residues. Germline V lookup: CDR1 ENHRY, CDR2 SYGVKD. Here the CDR3 reads CAISERQTNSGNTIYF. The CDR3 nucleotides read TGTGCCATCAGTGAGCGGCAGACTAACTCTGGAAACACCATATATTTT.